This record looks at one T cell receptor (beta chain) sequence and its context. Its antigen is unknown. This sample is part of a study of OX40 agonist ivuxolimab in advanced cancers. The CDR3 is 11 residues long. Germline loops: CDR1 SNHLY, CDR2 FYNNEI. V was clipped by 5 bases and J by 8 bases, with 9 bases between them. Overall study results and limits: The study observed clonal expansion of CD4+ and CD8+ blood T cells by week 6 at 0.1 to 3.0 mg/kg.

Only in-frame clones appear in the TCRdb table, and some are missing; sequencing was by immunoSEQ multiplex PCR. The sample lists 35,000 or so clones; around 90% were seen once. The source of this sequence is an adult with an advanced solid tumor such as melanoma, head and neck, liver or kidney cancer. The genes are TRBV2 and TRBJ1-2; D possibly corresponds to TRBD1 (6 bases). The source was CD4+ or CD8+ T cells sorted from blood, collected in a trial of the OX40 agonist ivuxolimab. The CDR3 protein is CASSYTGGYTF. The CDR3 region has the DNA TGTGCCAGCAGTTATACAGGGGGCTACACCTTC.